The entry below gives a single TCR beta chain sequence along with its context. With V trimmed by 0 bases and J by 4 bases, 6 bases remained unmatched. In germline, CDR1 is SGHNT, CDR2 YENEEA. This CDR3 has 16 amino acids. This sample was included in a study of cytomegalovirus exposure and HLA in healthy donors. Sequencing used immunoSEQ multiplex PCR; TCRdb keeps in-frame clones, though not all of them. The sample contains 150,000 to 200,000 clones, around 84% of which appear only once. This TCR was recovered from a young man in good health and CMV-seropositive. Sequenced input: PBMCs. The rearrangement joins TRBV11-3 to TRBJ1-1; 9 bases are a match to TRBD1. CDR3 coding DNA: TGTGCCAGCAGCTTAGACTTTGGACAGGGGAGCACTGAAGCTTTCTTT. Its protein is CASSLDFGQGSTEAFF. Full variable domain (missing parts from reference TRBV11-3 and TRBJ1-1): EAGVVQSPRYKIIEKKQPVAFWCNPISGHNTLYWYLQNLGQGPELLIRYENEEAVDDSQLPKDRFSAERLKGVDSTLKIQPAELGDSAVYLCASSLDFGQGSTEAFFGQGTRLTVV.